The 29 T cell receptor beta chains presented below share a single source sample, sequenced in a study of CD8 T cells in Susac syndrome. Random hexamers primed reverse transcription of roughly 0.5 to 1 ug RNA. TCRdb used MiXCR to reprocess the immunoSEQ multiplex PCR reads, holding one entry per CDR3 protein. The table has roughly 200,000 distinct CDR3 sequences, around 93% seen once. Sequenced sample: CD4+ T cells from PBMCs. Receptors were obtained from a human donor with multiple sclerosis.

J is TRBJ2-5 and V is TRBV6-5, with a tentative D call TRBD2 (7 bases). The length of the CDR3 is 13 residues. The germline V gene encodes CDR1 MNHEY and CDR2 SVGAGI. Trimming left V 10 bases short and J 2 bases short, with 14 bases between. CDR3: CATEGGTQETQYF. CDR3 sequence (DNA): TGTGCCACTGAGGGGGGGACTCAAGAGACCCAGTACTTC.

The chain combines TRBV7-9 with TRBJ2-5; weak D call: TRBD1 (6 bases). CDR3 length: 14 amino acids. V lost 1 base and J 5 bases, leaving 11 bases between the germline ends. The germline V gene has CDR1 SEHNR and CDR2 FQNEAQ (reference sequence). For the CDR3, the DNA is TGTGCCAGCAGCTTAGGGGGGCAGAGGGAGACCCAGTACTTC. Amino acids: CASSLGGQRETQYF.

CDR3 residues: CSVQGTRNTEAFF. DNA of the CDR3: TGCAGCGTTCAAGGAACCCGGAACACTGAAGCTTTCTTT. V is TRBV29-1 and J is TRBJ1-1; D uncertain. This CDR3 region has 13 residues. Germline CDR1 SQVTM, CDR2 ANQGSEA. V shed 5 bases and J shed 1 base, with 11 bases lying between them.

The chain joins TRBV5-1 to TRBJ1-2; D is undetermined. V gave up 0 bases and J gave up 4 bases, with 10 bases separating them. Per the germline V gene, CDR1 is SGHRS and CDR2 is YFSETQ. This CDR3 has 14 amino acids. The CDR3 spells CASSLGGRGYGYTF. The DNA for the CDR3 is TGCGCCAGCAGCTTGGGAGGTCGAGGCTATGGCTACACCTTC.

V usage is TRBV9 and J usage is TRBJ2-1; 9 bases fit TRBD1. Germline V CDR1 and CDR2: SGDLS, YYNGEE. The CDR3 extends over 18 amino acids. The V gene end was trimmed by 4 bases and the J gene end by 3 bases; junction bases not matched to a gene: 14. The CDR3 protein is CASSSPRPGTGYYNEQFF. The DNA of the CDR3 is TGTGCCAGCAGCTCCCCCCGGCCCGGGACAGGGTACTACAATGAGCAGTTCTTC.

The chain recombines TRBV29-1 with TRBJ2-2; D is perhaps TRBD1 or TRBD2 (5 bases each). The CDR3 extends over 14 amino acids. Between the trimmed V and J ends, which lost 3 bases and 5 bases, there was a span of 13 bases. Germline V gene lookup returns CDR1 SQVTM and CDR2 ANQGSEA. The CDR3 nucleotides are TGCAGCGTTGAGAGAGGGGTCAGGACCGGGGAGCTGTTTTTT. It yields the protein CSVERGVRTGELFF.

The chain couples TRBV29-1 to TRBJ2-4, with 12 nucleotides matching TRBD1. This CDR3 spans 17 amino acids. The germline V gene has CDR1 SQVTM and CDR2 ANQGSEA. V trimming: 4 bases; J trimming: 3 bases; junction bases outside the gene matches: 10. CDR3 in DNA: TGCAGCGTTGGTGGGACAGGGGGCGCCCATAGCAAAAACATTCAGTACTTC. Translation: CSVGGTGGAHSKNIQYF.

V is TRBV12-3 or TRBV12-4 and J is TRBJ1-1; D is unresolved. The CDR3 length is 13 residues. Trimming shortened V by 1 base and J by 5 bases, and 8 bases separated the two germline ends. In DNA form, the CDR3 reads TGTGCCAGCAGTTTAGACCCGGCGACTGAAGCTTTCTTT. Protein: CASSLDPATEAFF.

The V call is TRBV27, the J call TRBJ1-1; D is unclear. This CDR3 contains 18 residues. Germline V gene data show CDR1 as MNHEY and CDR2 as SMNVEV (reference sequence). The germline V and J ends were trimmed by 1 base and 1 base, with 19 bases remaining between them. The CDR3 DNA is TGTGCCAGCAGTTTATTAGGAAGGTACGGGGAACCGAACACTGAAGCTTTCTTT. As protein: CASSLLGRYGEPNTEAFF.

V is TRBV9 and J is TRBJ2-2; D unclear. V lost 0 bases to trimming and J lost 7 bases, with 4 bases between them. The germline V gene encodes CDR1 SGDLS and CDR2 YYNGEE. The CDR3 is 12 amino acids. The CDR3 DNA follows: TGTGCCAGCAGCGTAGTGTTCGGGGAGCTGTTTTTT. It encodes CASSVVFGELFF. The variable domain in full, completed from reference TRBV9 and TRBJ2-2, reads DSGVTQTPKHLITATGQRVTLRCSPRSGDLSVYWYQQSLDQGLQFLIQYYNGEERAKGNILERFSAQQFPDLHSELNLSSLELGDSALYFCASSVVFGELFFGEGSRLTVL.

The rearrangement joins TRBV25-1 to TRBJ2-1, with D unresolved. Germline V gives CDR1 MGHDK, CDR2 SYGVNS. V gave up 3 bases and J gave up 1 base, with 7 bases separating them. CDR3 length: 14 amino acids. CDR3 coding DNA: TGTGCCAGCAGTGATGTGGGATCCTACAATGAGCAGTTCTTC. Translated: CASSDVGSYNEQFF. Complete variable domain (other parts from reference TRBV25-1 and TRBJ2-1): EADIYQTPRYLVIGTGKKITLECSQTMGHDKMYWYQQDPGMELHLIHYSYGVNSTEKGDLSSESTVSRIRTEHFPLTLESARPSHTSQYLCASSDVGSYNEQFFGPGTRLTVL.

This chain links TRBV30 with TRBJ1-2; D is unclear. CDR1 is GTSNPN and CDR2 is SVGIG in the germline V gene (reference sequence). Trimming left V 0 bases short and J 3 bases short, with 8 bases between. The CDR3 has 13 residues. The CDR3 DNA is TGTGCCTGGAGTGTAGTCCTGGACTATGGCTACACCTTC. Its protein product is CAWSVVLDYGYTF.

To note about this clonotype: Germline is not matched at one junction end, which may reflect a read error. The chain carries TRBV29-1 and TRBJ2-2; D not resolved. This CDR3 spans 13 amino acids. The V gene's germline CDR1 is SQVTM and CDR2 ANQGSEA. CDR3 nucleotides: TGCGGCGTTGGAAGCGTGAACACCGGGGAGCTGTTTTTT. As protein: CGVGSVNTGELFF.

The chain carries TRBV30 and TRBJ1-2; 7 nucleotides agree with TRBD1. Germline V gives CDR1 GTSNPN, CDR2 SVGIG (reference sequence). After removal of 0 bases from V and 3 bases from J, the junction contained 7 bases not matched to a gene. The CDR3 spans 15 residues. CDR3 region: CAWSVWGTADYGYTF. The CDR3 nucleotides are TGTGCCTGGAGTGTATGGGGGACAGCCGACTATGGCTACACCTTC.

CDR3 region: CASSQDLMETQYF. DNA for the CDR3: TGTGCCAGCAGCCAAGATCTTATGGAGACCCAGTACTTC. The chain has TRBV3-1 and TRBJ2-5; D is uncertain. V was pared by 0 bases and J by 5 bases, with 7 bases between. Germline CDR1 reads LGHDT; CDR2 reads YNNKEL (reference sequence). This CDR3 has 13 residues.

This clonotype is a singleton in its sample. This rearrangement joins TRBV6-1 to TRBJ2-5; TRBD2 agrees at 11 bases. CDR1 is MNHNS and CDR2 is SASEGT in the germline V gene. The CDR3 is 14 residues long. V was pared by 7 bases and J by 5 bases, with 6 bases of the junction left unmatched. The CDR3 reads CASNLAGGRETQYF. CDR3 nucleotide sequence: TGTGCCAGCAACCTAGCGGGGGGTAGGGAGACCCAGTACTTC.

The chain employs TRBV7-8 and TRBJ2-3; 9 bases agree with TRBD2. The CDR3 contains 15 residues. Trimming cost V 5 bases and J 2 bases; bases outside gene matches: 5. Germline assignment: CDR1 SGHVS and CDR2 FQNEAQ. CDR3 protein: CASSRQRGATDTQYF. As DNA, the CDR3 is TGTGCCAGCAGCCGACAGCGGGGGGCCACAGATACGCAGTATTTT. Based on the CDR3 plus reference TRBV7-8 and TRBJ2-3, the full variable domain is GAGVSQSPRYKVAKRGQDVALRCDPISGHVSLFWYQQALGQGPEFLTYFQNEAQLDKSGLPSDRFFAERPEGSVSTLKIQRTQQEDSAVYLCASSRQRGATDTQYFGPGTRLTVL.

V and J are TRBV2 and TRBJ2-5; 11 positions agree with TRBD2. In germline, CDR1 is SNHLY, CDR2 FYNNEI. The CDR3 spans 13 residues. V lost 8 bases and J lost 3; bases outside the gene matches: 2. This CDR3 is CASCSGGEETQYF. The CDR3 DNA follows: TGTGCCAGCTGTAGCGGGGGGGAAGAGACCCAGTACTTC.

The chain carries TRBV11-2 and TRBJ2-1; unclear D gene. The CDR3 length is 13 residues. The V end lost 2 bases, the J end lost 8 bases, and 10 bases lay between the germline ends. The germline V gene encodes CDR1 SGHAT and CDR2 FQNNGV. The CDR3 spells CASSLYQSYEQFF. The CDR3 region has the DNA TGTGCCAGCAGCTTATACCAGTCATATGAGCAGTTCTTC.

This clonotype was detected a few times. This chain uses TRBV12-3 or TRBV12-4 with TRBJ1-5; D call uncertain. This CDR3 has 11 residues. The V end was cut by 2 bases, the J end by 7 bases, with 3 bases between. The CDR3: CASSLQQPQHF. The DNA for the CDR3 is TGTGCCAGCAGTTTACAACAGCCCCAGCATTTT.

The chain joins TRBV30 to TRBJ1-4, with 9 positions matching TRBD1. With V trimmed by 4 bases and J by 4 bases, 7 bases remained unmatched. The CDR3 is made up of 15 amino acids. CDR1 and CDR2 (germline): GTSNPN, SVGIG (reference sequence). CDR3 DNA sequence: TGTGCCTGGACCCCCCGGGACAGGGTTAATGAAAAACTGTTTTTT. This sequence encodes CAWTPRDRVNEKLFF. Looking up the rest from reference TRBV30 and TRBJ1-4 gives the full variable domain: SQTIHQWPATLVQPVGSPLSLECTVEGTSNPNLYWYRQAAGRGLQLLFYSVGIGQISSEVPQNLSASRPQDRQFILSSKKLLLSDSGFYLCAWTPRDRVNEKLFFGSGTQLSVL.

The V gene is TRBV20-1, the J gene TRBJ1-5; unclear D gene. This CDR3 region has 12 residues. V was clipped by 0 bases and J by 15 bases, with 15 bases between them. The germline CDR1 and CDR2 sequences are DFQATT and SNEGSKA (reference sequence). CDR3 protein: CSARDLVDQRHF. The CDR3 DNA sequence: TGCAGTGCTAGAGATCTAGTGGACCAGCGGCATTTT.

This clonotype was seen once. This chain joins TRBV20-1 and TRBJ2-3; no definite D call. Between the trimmed V and J ends, which lost 4 bases and 1 base, there was a span of 12 bases. This CDR3 comprises 14 residues. Germline V gives CDR1 DFQATT, CDR2 SNEGSKA (reference sequence). This CDR3 is CSANDGLGTDTQYF. CDR3 bases: TGCAGTGCTAACGACGGGTTGGGCACAGATACGCAGTATTTT.

The V call is TRBV20-1, the J call TRBJ2-1; a possible D gene is TRBD1 (5 bases). CDR3 length equals 12 residues. CDR1 and CDR2 from the germline V gene are DFQATT and SNEGSKA (reference sequence). Between the trimmed V and J ends, which lost 4 bases and 4 bases, there was a span of 8 bases. CDR3 amino acids: CSAIRQYNEQFF. The CDR3, as DNA: TGCAGTGCTATTAGACAGTACAATGAGCAGTTCTTC.

The chain uses TRBV20-1 and TRBJ2-3; a possible D gene is TRBD2 (5 bases). The CDR3 is 12 residues long. V lost 6 bases to trimming and J lost 9 bases, with 16 bases between them. The V gene's germline CDR1 is DFQATT and CDR2 SNEGSKA (reference sequence). For the CDR3, the DNA is TGCAGTGCCCGTGGTGCCGGCGGGACGCAGTATTTT. This sequence encodes CSARGAGGTQYF.

The rearrangement links TRBV18 to TRBJ1-6; a weak D match, TRBD1 (6 bases). Germline V gene sequence: CDR1 KGHSH, CDR2 LQKENI. V was pared by 0 bases and J by 11 bases, with 14 bases between. This CDR3 has 15 residues. CDR3 region: CASSPPPQGRTPLHF. In DNA, the CDR3 is TGTGCCAGCTCACCACCTCCACAGGGTCGTACACCCCTCCACTTT. The entire variable domain, with the rest obtained from reference TRBV18 and TRBJ1-6, is as follows: NAGVMQNPRHLVRRRGQEARLRCSPMKGHSHVYWYRQLPEEGLKFMVYLQKENIIDESGMPKERFSAEFPKEGPSILRIQQVVRGDSAAYFCASSPPPQGRTPLHFGNGTRLTVT.

J is TRBJ2-1 and V is TRBV9, with 11 bases matching TRBD2. After removal of 2 bases from V and 8 bases from J, the junction contained 3 bases not matched to a gene. This CDR3 has 14 residues. In germline, CDR1 is SGDLS, CDR2 YYNGEE. CDR3 region: CASSVSGGADEQFF. In DNA, the CDR3 is TGTGCCAGCAGCGTTAGCGGGGGGGCCGATGAGCAGTTCTTC.

The J gene is TRBJ1-5, the V gene TRBV7-2; TRBD1 agrees at 9 bases. The CDR3 has 15 amino acids. The V gene end was trimmed by 5 bases and the J gene end by 5 bases; junction bases not matched to a gene: 7. Germline CDR1 reads SGHTA; CDR2 reads FQGNSA. CDR3 in amino acids: CASSKDRGWDQPQHF. In DNA, the CDR3 is TGTGCCAGCAGCAAGGACAGGGGATGGGATCAGCCCCAGCATTTT.

The chain is built from TRBV29-1 and TRBJ2-5; no firm D call. This CDR3 has 15 amino acids. Germline V gene lookup returns CDR1 SQVTM and CDR2 ANQGSEA. V shed 0 bases and J shed 0 bases, with 11 bases lying between them. The CDR3 DNA reads TGCAGCGTTGAAGACCGGCGGAAAAACCAAGAGACCCAGTACTTC. It specifies CSVEDRRKNQETQYF.